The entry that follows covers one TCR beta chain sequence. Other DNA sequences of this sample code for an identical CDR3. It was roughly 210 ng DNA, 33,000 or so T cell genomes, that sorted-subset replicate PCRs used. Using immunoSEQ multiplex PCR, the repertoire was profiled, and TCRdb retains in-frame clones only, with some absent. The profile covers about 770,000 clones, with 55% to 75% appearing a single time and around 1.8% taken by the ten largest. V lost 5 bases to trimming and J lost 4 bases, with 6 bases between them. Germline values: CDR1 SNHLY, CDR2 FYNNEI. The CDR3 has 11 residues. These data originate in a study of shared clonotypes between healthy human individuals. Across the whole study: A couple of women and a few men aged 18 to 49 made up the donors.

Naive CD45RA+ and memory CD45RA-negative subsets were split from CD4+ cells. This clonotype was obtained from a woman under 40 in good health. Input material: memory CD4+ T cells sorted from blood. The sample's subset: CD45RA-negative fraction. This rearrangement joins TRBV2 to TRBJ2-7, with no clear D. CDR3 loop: CASSPSYEQYF. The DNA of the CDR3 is TGTGCCAGCAGTCCTTCGTACGAGCAGTACTTC.